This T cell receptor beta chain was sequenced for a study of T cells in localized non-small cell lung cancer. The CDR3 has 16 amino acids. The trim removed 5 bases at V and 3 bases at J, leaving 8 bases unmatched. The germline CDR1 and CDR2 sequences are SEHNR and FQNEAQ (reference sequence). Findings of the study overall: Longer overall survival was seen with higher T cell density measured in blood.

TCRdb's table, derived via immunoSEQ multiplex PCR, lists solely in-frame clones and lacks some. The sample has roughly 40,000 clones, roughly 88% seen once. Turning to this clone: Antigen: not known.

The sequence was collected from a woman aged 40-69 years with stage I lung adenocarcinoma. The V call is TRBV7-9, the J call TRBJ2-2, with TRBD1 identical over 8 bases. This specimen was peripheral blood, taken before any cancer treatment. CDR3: CASSDRQGMDTGELFF. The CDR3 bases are TGTGCCAGCAGCGACCGACAGGGGATGGACACCGGGGAGCTGTTTTTT. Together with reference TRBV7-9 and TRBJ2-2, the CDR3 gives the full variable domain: DTGVSQNPRHKITKRGQNVTFRCDPISEHNRLYWYRQTLGQGPEFLTYFQNEAQLEKSRLLSDRFSAERPKGSFSTLEIQRTEQGDSAMYLCASSDRQGMDTGELFFGEGSRLTVL.